These 7 T cell receptor beta chains were all obtained from the same sample, sequenced in a study of blood T cell repertoires in COVID-19. The repertoire was sequenced with immunoSEQ multiplex PCR; TCRdb's copy has only in-frame clones and lacks some. The top ten clones hold around 9% of a sample with about 310,000 clones, about nine tenths of them seen once. Sequenced material: PBMCs or T cells enriched from blood (not recorded which). These receptors all stem from a woman aged 18-29 years who had recovered from COVID-19.

The rearrangement joins TRBV7-2 to TRBJ2-7; 9 bases align to TRBD1. Germline CDR1 is SGHTA and CDR2 is FQGNSA. V was pared by 5 bases and J by 3 bases, with 11 bases of the junction left unmatched. The CDR3 has 16 residues. The CDR3: CASSVYRATGGYEQYF. The CDR3 DNA reads TGTGCCAGCAGCGTCTACCGGGCGACAGGGGGCTACGAGCAGTACTTC.

The chain has TRBV28 and TRBJ1-2, with 9 bases that match TRBD1. Germline values: CDR1 MDHEN, CDR2 SYDVKM. After removal of 6 bases from V and 3 bases from J, the junction contained 8 bases not matched to a gene. The CDR3 extends over 15 amino acids. For the CDR3, the DNA is TGTGCCAGCAGCCGAACCGGGACAGGGCACTATGGCTACACCTTC. This gives the protein CASSRTGTGHYGYTF.

The rearrangement uses TRBV21-1 and TRBJ1-1; the table names TRBD1, a call not compared with the DNA. TRBV21-1 is tagged as a pseudogene. CDR3 length: 16 amino acids. CDR3 nucleotides: TGTGCCAGCAGCAAAAGACAGGGATTTAGGGACACTGAAGCTTTCTTT. Translation: CASSKRQGFRDTEAFF.

The chain is built from TRBV5-1 and TRBJ2-7, with TRBD1 as a possible D gene (5 bases). This CDR3 has 14 amino acids. Germline V lookup: CDR1 SGHRS, CDR2 YFSETQ. V lost 4 bases to trimming and J lost 4 bases, with 15 bases between them. The CDR3 sequence: CASSQDSSGYEQYF. The CDR3 DNA reads as TGCGCCAGCAGCCAAGACTCCTCAGGGTACGAGCAGTACTTC.

The rearrangement uses TRBV4-1 and TRBJ1-2; D perhaps matches TRBD1 (6 bases). Germline V lookup: CDR1 MGHRA, CDR2 YSYEKL. The CDR3 spans 15 residues. V lost 2 bases, J lost 7 bases, and 17 bases lay in between. CDR3 loop: CASSQFNRGSVGYTF. In DNA form, the CDR3 reads TGCGCCAGCAGCCAATTTAATAGGGGGTCTGTTGGCTACACCTTC.

This chain uses TRBV24-1 with TRBJ1-1, with TRBD1 identical over 11 bases. The germline V gene has CDR1 KGHDR and CDR2 SFDVKD. CDR3 length: 14 amino acids. Trimming removed 4 bases from V and 7 bases from J; junction bases left unmatched: 4. CDR3 in DNA: TGTGCCACCAGTGAGCTGGACAGGGGGCGTGAAGCTTTCTTT. Translating gives CATSELDRGREAFF.

The rearrangement links TRBV7-9 to TRBJ2-7; the D gene is possibly TRBD1 (6 bases). CDR1 and CDR2 from the germline V gene are SEHNR and FQNEAQ (reference sequence). The CDR3 runs to 14 residues. V gave up 4 bases and J gave up 4 bases, with 14 bases separating them. In DNA form, the CDR3 reads TGTGCCAGCAGCTCTCAGGGGAGCAGGTACGAGCAGTACTTC. Translation gives CASSSQGSRYEQYF.